The table lists the clone carrying this T cell receptor beta chain with a few counts. This record comes from a study of blood T cell repertoires in COVID-19. Study in general: Sites across the United States, Italy and Spain contributed samples from acute and convalescent COVID-19. The analysed material was cDNA or gDNA that came from T cells, B-cell-depleted T cells, or PBMCs.

The repertoire was sequenced with immunoSEQ multiplex PCR; TCRdb's copy has only in-frame clones and lacks some. The repertoire holds roughly 230,000 clones, with 75% to 90% as singletons. The CDR3 length is 14 residues. Germline V gene lookup returns CDR1 LNHDA and CDR2 SQIVND (reference sequence). V lost 6 bases to trimming and J lost 2 bases, with 13 bases between them. The sample was peripheral blood. The TCR sequence derives from a woman aged 40 to 50 who had recovered from COVID-19. The V gene is TRBV19, the J gene TRBJ1-2; perhaps TRBD1 as D (5 bases). CDR3: CASSRDVDNYGYTF. The CDR3 DNA reads TGTGCCAGTAGCAGGGATGTAGACAACTATGGCTACACCTTC.